These 19 T cell receptor beta chains came from one sample sequenced in a study of T cells in women clearing cervical HPV infection. Sequenced by immunoSEQ multiplex PCR; TCRdb stores in-frame clones only, minus some. The listing contains some 30,000 clones. Material for sequencing was blood buffy coat. The receptor source for this set is a woman between 18 and 75 years old with a cervical HPV16 infection that either progressed to CIN3+ or cleared (not recorded which).

On this clone: The read comes to an end 3 residues before the CDR3 does, leaving the germline J gene to fill in the end. This rearrangement joins TRBV19 to TRBJ1-1; the D gene is possibly TRBD1 (5 bases). Germline loops: CDR1 LNHDA, CDR2 SQIVND (reference sequence). V was trimmed by 0 bases and J by 6 bases, leaving 14 bases between them. The CDR3 length is 15 residues. This chain's CDR3 is CASSIDKGRVAEAFF. The CDR3 DNA, read in part, is TGTGCCAGTAGTATAGATAAGGGGCGCGTGGCTGAA.

As concerns this clone: With the read ending 3 residues before the CDR3 end, the germline J gene is used to fill in that end. V usage is TRBV18 and J usage is TRBJ2-4, with TRBD1 as a possible D gene (6 bases). Looked up from germline, CDR1 is KGHSH and CDR2 is LQKENI. This CDR3 contains 18 residues. The CDR3 bases that were read are TGTGCCAGCTCACCGAGCGACGACAGGCGATATTTTATCTATGGT. Amino acid sequence: CASSPSDDRRYFIYG. The complete CDR3 reads CASSPSDDRRYFIYGQYF.

As to this clone: Read coverage stops 3 residues before the CDR3 terminus; the germline J gene supplies the remainder. The rearrangement joins TRBV4-2 to TRBJ1-4, with 7 nucleotides matching TRBD1. The ends lost 4 bases at V and 0 bases at J; junction bases unmatched: 5. Looked up from germline, CDR1 is LGHNA and CDR2 is YNFKEQ. The CDR3 totals 16 residues. The CDR3 reads CASSPSGTATNEKLFF. Partial CDR3 DNA: TGTGCCAGCAGCCCTTCCGGGACAGCAACTAATGAAAAA.

CDR3 bases read: TGCAGTGCGACTATGGGAGAGACG. Amino acid sequence: CSATMGET. In full, the CDR3 is CSATMGETQYF. V is TRBV20-1 and J is TRBJ2-3; D perhaps matches TRBD2 (5 bases). Read sequence stops 3 residues before the CDR3 end, and the germline J gene provides the missing end. This CDR3 has 11 residues. Germline CDR1 reads DFQATT; CDR2 reads SNEGSKA (reference sequence).

Remarks on this clone: The sequence runs out 3 residues before the end of the CDR3; the remainder is reconstructed from the germline J gene. This chain uses TRBV2 with TRBJ2-3; D not resolved. Germline-derived CDR1 and CDR2 are SNHLY and FYNNEI. V was clipped by 7 bases and J by 1 base, with 12 bases between them. The CDR3 sequence is 14 residues long. CDR3 sequence: CASTIGRRTDTQYF. The covered CDR3 bases are TGTGCCAGCACTATAGGGCGACGCACAGATACG.

With respect to this clone: The read terminates 3 residues ahead of where the CDR3 ends, so the germline J gene completes it. This chain links TRBV19 with TRBJ2-2, with D unresolved. The CDR3 has 13 amino acids. Germline values: CDR1 LNHDA, CDR2 SQIVND (reference sequence). The CDR3 sequence: CASSEQRREKLFF. The covered CDR3 bases are TGTGCCAGTAGCGAGCAGCGAAGAGAAAAG.

Of note for this clone: Read sequence stops 3 residues before the CDR3 end, and the germline J gene provides the missing end. Other DNA variants within this sample encode the same CDR3. The V gene is TRBV2, the J gene TRBJ2-3; 9 positions agree with TRBD1. This CDR3 comprises 15 residues. CDR1 is SNHLY, CDR2 FYNNEI, per germline. V shed 6 bases and J 4 bases; nucleotides not matched to a gene: 8. The CDR3 spells CASRVDRGWADTQYF. Partial CDR3 DNA: TGTGCCAGCAGAGTCGACAGGGGGTGGGCAGATACG.

In the case of this clone: The read is 3 residues too short to cover the CDR3 end, so that end is filled in from the germline J gene. This chain joins TRBV4-2 and TRBJ2-4; TRBD2 matches 9 bases. Germline V gives CDR1 LGHNA, CDR2 YNFKEQ. Losses at the gene ends were 4 bases for V and 1 base for J; bases not matched to a gene: 8. The CDR3 sequence is 17 residues long. The covered CDR3 bases are TGTGCCAGCAGCCGGCTCGGCGGGAGGGTGGCCAAAAACATT. Translating gives CASSRLGGRVAKNI. The whole CDR3 sequence is CASSRLGGRVAKNIQYF.

Of note for this clone: The CDR3 end is not reached by the read, which stops 3 residues before it; the germline J gene fills it in. The J gene is TRBJ2-3, the V gene TRBV29-1; unclear D gene. From germline, CDR1 is SQVTM and CDR2 ANQGSEA. The V gene lost 4 bases and the J gene lost 0 bases, with 5 bases spanning the gap. The CDR3 is 12 amino acids. CDR3 amino acids: CSVGRSTDTQYF. CDR3 DNA (partial): TGCAGCGTTGGTCGTAGCACAGATACG.

Comments on this clone: Coverage ceases 3 residues before the CDR3 finishes, and the germline J gene fills in the end. The V call is TRBV20-1, the J call TRBJ1-1, with 7 positions matching TRBD1. J lost 2 bases, V lost 4 bases, and 4 bases had no gene match. Germline CDR1 reads DFQATT; CDR2 reads SNEGSKA (reference sequence). The CDR3 sequence is 13 residues long. The covered CDR3 bases are TGCAGTGCTAACAAGGGGGCTAACACTGAA. This encodes CSANKGANTE. The entire CDR3 sequence reads CSANKGANTEAFF.

Of note for this clone: Coverage ceases 3 residues before the CDR3 finishes, and the germline J gene fills in the end. V usage is TRBV7-6 and J usage is TRBJ2-2, with 12 bases matching TRBD2. The V gene's germline CDR1 is SGHVS and CDR2 FNYEAQ. CDR3 length: 16 residues. J gave up 6 bases and V 5 bases, and 7 bases lay outside the gene matches. CDR3 amino acids: CASSPFGLAGSGELFF. The sequenced CDR3 bases are TGTGCCAGCAGCCCATTCGGACTAGCGGGATCCGGGGAG.

In the case of this clone: Read data end 3 residues before the CDR3 end; the end is taken from the germline J gene. The chain joins TRBV18 to TRBJ1-2; D unclear. The CDR3 sequence is 13 residues long. The germline CDR1 and CDR2 sequences are KGHSH and LQKENI. Between the trimmed V and J ends, which lost 5 bases and 4 bases, there was a span of 11 bases. The CDR3 here is CASSTGAVYGYTF. The part of the CDR3 DNA that was read is TGTGCCAGCTCAACGGGTGCAGTCTATGGC.

The CDR3: CASLIGRGNEKLFF. CDR3 DNA, as far as it was read: TGTGCCAGCCTTATCGGCAGGGGGAATGAAAAA. This rearrangement joins TRBV2 to TRBJ1-4; TRBD1 agrees at 7 bases. The sequence runs out 3 residues before the end of the CDR3; the remainder is reconstructed from the germline J gene. Per germline, CDR1 SNHLY and CDR2 FYNNEI. This CDR3 spans 14 amino acids. V shed 8 bases, J shed 5 bases, and the junction held 8 bases outside the gene matches.

With respect to this clone: The CDR3 end is not reached by the read, which stops 3 residues before it; the germline J gene fills it in. The chain carries TRBV5-1 and TRBJ2-7; 8 bases are a match to TRBD1. Germline trimming cut 1 base from V and 6 bases from J; bases unmatched to any gene: 12. This CDR3 contains 16 residues. Germline V lookup: CDR1 SGHRS, CDR2 YFSETQ. Partial CDR3 DNA: TGCGCCAGCAGCTTGAGTGGACAGGGAATCCCAACCGAG. Translated, it gives CASSLSGQGIPTE. The whole CDR3 is CASSLSGQGIPTEQYF.

The covered CDR3 bases are TGTGCCAGCAGTGCAACAGGGGAGAATTCACCG. This sequence encodes CASSATGENSP. The whole CDR3 reads CASSATGENSPLFF. The rearrangement joins TRBV6-2 or TRBV6-3 to TRBJ2-2; TRBD1 matches at 7 bases. Sequencing ends 3 residues short of the CDR3 end; the germline J gene provides the rest. The CDR3 is 14 residues long. Germline V gene lookup returns CDR1 MNHEY and CDR2 SVGEGT.

As regards this clone: With the read ending 3 residues before the CDR3 end, the germline J gene is used to fill in that end. The chain couples TRBV5-4 to TRBJ1-1; D is ambiguous. There are 14 residues in the CDR3. V dropped 1 base and J dropped 2 bases, with 9 bases sitting between them. The germline V gene has CDR1 SGHNT and CDR2 YYREEE (reference sequence). This chain's CDR3 is CASSLSQINTEAFF. The part of the CDR3 DNA that was read is TGTGCCAGCAGCTTGAGTCAGATCAACACTGAA.

About this clone itself: The sequence runs out 3 residues before the end of the CDR3; the remainder is reconstructed from the germline J gene. The rearrangement uses TRBV6-1 and TRBJ1-3; D call uncertain. Germline CDR1 reads MNHNS; CDR2 reads SASEGT. CDR3 length: 13 residues. Between the trimmed V and J ends, which lost 2 bases and 2 bases, there was a span of 4 bases. The CDR3 bases that were read are TGTGCCAGCAGTGAAACAACTGGAAACACC. Amino acid sequence: CASSETTGNT. The entire CDR3 protein is CASSETTGNTIYF.

On this clone itself: From the germline J gene comes the end of the CDR3, since the read stops 3 residues before it. V is TRBV7-3 and J is TRBJ2-4; perhaps TRBD2 as D (6 bases). CDR1 and CDR2 (germline): SGHTA, FQGTGA. This CDR3 spans 11 amino acids. CDR3 protein: CASSSGGIQYF. The sequenced CDR3 bases are TGTGCCAGCAGCTCCGGGGGTATT.

CDR3 bases read: TGTGCCAGCAGGAAAGACAGGACCCCTAACTATGGC. The encoded protein is CASRKDRTPNYG. The full CDR3 protein reads CASRKDRTPNYGYTF. The rearrangement joins TRBV2 to TRBJ1-2; D is possibly TRBD1 (6 bases). The CDR3 end is not reached by the read, which stops 3 residues before it; the germline J gene fills it in. The CDR3 has 15 amino acids. Germline CDR1 is SNHLY and CDR2 is FYNNEI. V was trimmed by 6 bases and J by 0 bases, leaving 14 bases between them.